This T cell receptor (beta chain) was found in a study of T cell responses to AZD1222 COVID-19 vaccine. Notes on the study in general: Two AZD1222 administrations were followed by greater Spike-specific TCR breadth and depth.

Clones were read by immunoSEQ multiplex PCR, and TCRdb kept only the in-frame ones, dropping some. The sample shows 100,000 to 150,000 clones, less than 95% of them seen only once. CDR1 is MNHEY and CDR2 is SMNVEV in the germline V gene (reference sequence). Deletions cut 5 bases from V and 2 bases from J, with 11 bases between. This CDR3 has 14 amino acids. As regards this clone: The antigen is undetermined.

The source of this sequence is an adult in good health. The genes are TRBV27 and TRBJ2-3, with D possibly matching TRBD2 (6 bases). Sequences were derived from peripheral blood, sampled on day 0 of AZD1222 vaccination. The CDR3 bases are TGTGCCAGCAGTGTCAGCGGGCTCACAGATACGCAGTATTTT. Translated, it gives CASSVSGLTDTQYF.